A single sample gave rise to the 3 T cell receptor beta chains below, sequenced in a study of CD4 T cells in relation to SARS-CoV-2 and coronaviruses. These receptors' antigens are unknown. Unexposed donor CD4+ T cells date from about 2011-2018, before the COVID-19 pandemic. The cells were cultured for less than twelve days before CD4+ T cells were isolated. Generated by immunoSEQ multiplex PCR, the TCRdb table keeps only in-frame clones and is missing some. In the table there are approximately 18,000 clones, about four fifths of which are singletons. Sequenced: CD4+ T cells from PBMCs, cultured in vitro. These receptors originate from a human donor in good health.

The chain uses TRBV30 and TRBJ2-7; no firm D call. Germline V gene lookup returns CDR1 GTSNPN and CDR2 SVGIG (reference sequence). The CDR3 consists of 13 residues. V dropped 2 bases and J dropped 4 bases, with 12 bases sitting between them. The CDR3: CAWSRIGGYEQYF. The CDR3 DNA sequence: TGTGCCTGGAGTCGAATAGGTGGGTACGAGCAGTACTTC. The full variable domain, rest sourced from reference TRBV30 and TRBJ2-7, is SQTIHQWPATLVQPVGSPLSLECTVEGTSNPNLYWYRQAAGRGLQLLFYSVGIGQISSEVPQNLSASRPQDRQFILSSKKLLLSDSGFYLCAWSRIGGYEQYFGPGTRLTVT.

The chain has TRBV5-1 and TRBJ1-4, with a weak D call TRBD1 (5 bases). Deletions cut 4 bases from V and 8 bases from J, with 21 bases between. This CDR3 is built from 16 residues. Germline V gives CDR1 SGHRS, CDR2 YFSETQ. CDR3 residues: CASSVTGDVLREKLFF. In nucleotides, the CDR3 is TGCGCCAGCAGCGTTACGGGGGATGTGTTGAGAGAAAAACTGTTTTTT.

V and J are TRBV5-5 and TRBJ2-5; TRBD2 matches 14 bases. The V gene end was trimmed by 4 bases and the J gene end by 0 bases; junction bases not matched to a gene: 11. This CDR3 region has 19 residues. The germline V gene has CDR1 SGHKS and CDR2 YYEKEE (reference sequence). In nucleotides, the CDR3 is TGTGCCAGCAGCCCCCGATGGACTAGCGGGAGGAGGAACCAAGAGACCCAGTACTTC. Translated, it gives CASSPRWTSGRRNQETQYF.